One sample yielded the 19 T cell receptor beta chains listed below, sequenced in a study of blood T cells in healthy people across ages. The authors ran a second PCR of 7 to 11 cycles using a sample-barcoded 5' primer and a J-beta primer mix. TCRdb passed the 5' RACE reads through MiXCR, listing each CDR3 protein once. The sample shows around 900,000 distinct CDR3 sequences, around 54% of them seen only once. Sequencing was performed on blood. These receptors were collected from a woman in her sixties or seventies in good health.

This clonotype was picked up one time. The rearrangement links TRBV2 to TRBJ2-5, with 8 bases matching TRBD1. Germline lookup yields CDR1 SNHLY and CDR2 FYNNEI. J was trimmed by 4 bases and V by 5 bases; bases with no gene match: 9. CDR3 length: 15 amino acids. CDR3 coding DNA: TGTGCCAGCAGTAAGCAGGGGGCGATGAGAGAGACCCAGTACTTC. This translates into CASSKQGAMRETQYF. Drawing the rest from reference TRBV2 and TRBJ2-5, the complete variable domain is EPEVTQTPSHQVTQMGQEVILRCVPISNHLYFYWYRQILGQKVEFLVSFYNNEISEKSEIFDDQFSVERPDGSNFTLKIRSTKLEDSAMYFCASSKQGAMRETQYFGPGTRLLVL.

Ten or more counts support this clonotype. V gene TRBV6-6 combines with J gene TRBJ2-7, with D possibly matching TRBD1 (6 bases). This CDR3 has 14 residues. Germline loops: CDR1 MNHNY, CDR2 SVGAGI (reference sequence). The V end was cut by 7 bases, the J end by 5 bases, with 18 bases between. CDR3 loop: CASIPSVGADEQYF. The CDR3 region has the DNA TGTGCCAGCATTCCCTCTGTGGGGGCGGACGAGCAGTACTTC.

The CDR3 region has the DNA TGCAGTGCTAGAGGTTTGGGTGGCAATGAGCAGTTCTTC. It codes for CSARGLGGNEQFF. This rearrangement joins TRBV20-1 to TRBJ2-1; no reliable D call. Germline V lookup: CDR1 DFQATT, CDR2 SNEGSKA (reference sequence). The CDR3 is made up of 13 amino acids. V lost 1 base to trimming and J lost 6 bases, with 10 bases between them.

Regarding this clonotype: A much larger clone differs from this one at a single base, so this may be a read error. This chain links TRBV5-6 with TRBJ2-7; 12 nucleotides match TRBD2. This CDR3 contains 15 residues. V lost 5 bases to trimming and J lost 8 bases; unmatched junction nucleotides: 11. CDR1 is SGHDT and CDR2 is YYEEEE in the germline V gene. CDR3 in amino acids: CASRRLAGVVHKQYF. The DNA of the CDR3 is TGTGCCAGCAGGAGACTAGCGGGAGTTGTTCACAAGCAGTACTTC.

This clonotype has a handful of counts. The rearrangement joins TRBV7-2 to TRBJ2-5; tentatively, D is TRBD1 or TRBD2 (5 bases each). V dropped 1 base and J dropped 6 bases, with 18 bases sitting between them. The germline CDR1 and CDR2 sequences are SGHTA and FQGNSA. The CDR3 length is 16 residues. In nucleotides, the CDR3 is TGTGCCAGCAGCTTAGTTCCCGCAGGGTGGGAGAAGACCCAGTACTTC. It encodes CASSLVPAGWEKTQYF.

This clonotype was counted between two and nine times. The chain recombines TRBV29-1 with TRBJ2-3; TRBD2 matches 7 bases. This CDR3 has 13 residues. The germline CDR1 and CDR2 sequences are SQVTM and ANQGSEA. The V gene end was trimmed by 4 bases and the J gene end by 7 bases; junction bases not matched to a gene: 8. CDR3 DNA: TGCAGCGTTGTGGTGGGAGGGCCGAATACGCAGTATTTT. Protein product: CSVVVGGPNTQYF.

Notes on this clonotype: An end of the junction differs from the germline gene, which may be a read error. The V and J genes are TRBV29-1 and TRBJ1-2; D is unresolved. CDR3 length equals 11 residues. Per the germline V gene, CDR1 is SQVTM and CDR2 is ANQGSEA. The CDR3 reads CGVAWGYGYTF. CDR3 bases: TGCGGCGTTGCCTGGGGCTATGGCTACACCTTC. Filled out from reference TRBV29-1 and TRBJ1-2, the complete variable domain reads SAVISQKPSRDICQRGTSLTIQCQVDSQVTMMFWYRQQPGQSLTLIATANQGSEATYESGFVIDKFPISRPNLTFSTLTVSNMSPEDSSIYLCGVAWGYGYTFGSGTRLTVV.

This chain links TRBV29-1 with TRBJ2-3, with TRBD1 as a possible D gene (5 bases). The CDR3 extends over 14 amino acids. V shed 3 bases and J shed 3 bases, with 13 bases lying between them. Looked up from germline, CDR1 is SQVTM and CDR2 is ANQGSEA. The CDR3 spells CSVDRSGSTDTQYF. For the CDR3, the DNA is TGCAGCGTTGATAGGTCAGGGTCGACAGATACGCAGTATTTT.

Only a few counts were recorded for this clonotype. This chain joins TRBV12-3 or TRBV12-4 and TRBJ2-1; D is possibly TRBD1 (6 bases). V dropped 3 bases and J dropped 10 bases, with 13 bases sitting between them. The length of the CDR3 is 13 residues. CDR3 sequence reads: CASSFQGPIEQFF. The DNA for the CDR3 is TGTGCCAGCAGTTTCCAGGGGCCTATCGAGCAGTTCTTC.

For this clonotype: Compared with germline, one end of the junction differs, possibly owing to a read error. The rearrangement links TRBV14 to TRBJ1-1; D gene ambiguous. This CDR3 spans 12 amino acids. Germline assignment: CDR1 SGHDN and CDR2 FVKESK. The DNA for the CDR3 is TGTGCCGGCAGCCAAGGAAACACTGAAGCTTTCTTT. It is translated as CAGSQGNTEAFF.

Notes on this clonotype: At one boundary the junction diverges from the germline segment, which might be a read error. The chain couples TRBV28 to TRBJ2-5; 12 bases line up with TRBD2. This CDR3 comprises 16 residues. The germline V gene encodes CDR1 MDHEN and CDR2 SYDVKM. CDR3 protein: CAGSLLLAGGQETQYF. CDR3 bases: TGTGCCGGCAGTTTACTTCTAGCGGGAGGGCAAGAGACCCAGTACTTC.

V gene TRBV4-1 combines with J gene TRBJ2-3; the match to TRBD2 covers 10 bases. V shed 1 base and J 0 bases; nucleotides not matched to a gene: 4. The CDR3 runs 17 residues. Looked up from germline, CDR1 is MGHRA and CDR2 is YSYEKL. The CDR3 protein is CASSQGVTSGSTDTQYF. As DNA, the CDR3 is TGCGCCAGCAGCCAAGGAGTGACTAGCGGGAGCACAGATACGCAGTATTTT.

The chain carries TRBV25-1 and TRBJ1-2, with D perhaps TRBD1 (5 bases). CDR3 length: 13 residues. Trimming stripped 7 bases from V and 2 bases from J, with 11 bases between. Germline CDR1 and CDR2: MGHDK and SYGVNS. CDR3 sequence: CASTQGRNYGYTF. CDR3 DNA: TGTGCCAGCACCCAGGGCAGGAACTATGGCTACACCTTC.

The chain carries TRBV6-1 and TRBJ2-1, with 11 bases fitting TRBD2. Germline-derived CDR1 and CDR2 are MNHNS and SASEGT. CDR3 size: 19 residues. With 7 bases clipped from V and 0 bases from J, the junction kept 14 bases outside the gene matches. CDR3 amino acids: CASIHPGLAETSSYNEQFF. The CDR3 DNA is TGTGCCAGCATCCATCCGGGACTAGCGGAGACAAGCTCCTACAATGAGCAGTTCTTC.

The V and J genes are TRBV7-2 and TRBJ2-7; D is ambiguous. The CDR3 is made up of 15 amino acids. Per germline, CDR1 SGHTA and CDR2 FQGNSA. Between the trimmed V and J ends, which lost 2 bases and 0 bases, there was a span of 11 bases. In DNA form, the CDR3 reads TGTGCCAGCAGCTTAAACCCCGGTCCCTCCTACGAGCAGTACTTC. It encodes CASSLNPGPSYEQYF.

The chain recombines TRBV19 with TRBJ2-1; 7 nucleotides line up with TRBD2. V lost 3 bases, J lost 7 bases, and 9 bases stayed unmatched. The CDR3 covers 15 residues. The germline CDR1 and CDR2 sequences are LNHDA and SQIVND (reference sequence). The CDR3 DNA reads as TGTGCCAGTAGTATCCCCGGCGGGAGTTCAAATGAGCAGTTCTTC. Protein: CASSIPGGSSNEQFF.

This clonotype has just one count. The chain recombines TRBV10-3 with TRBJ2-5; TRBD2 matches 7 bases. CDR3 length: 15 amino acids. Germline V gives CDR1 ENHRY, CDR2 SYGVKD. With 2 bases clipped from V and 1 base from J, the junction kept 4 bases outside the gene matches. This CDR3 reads CAISEGSGAQETQYF. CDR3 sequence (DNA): TGTGCCATCAGTGAGGGCAGCGGGGCCCAAGAGACCCAGTACTTC.

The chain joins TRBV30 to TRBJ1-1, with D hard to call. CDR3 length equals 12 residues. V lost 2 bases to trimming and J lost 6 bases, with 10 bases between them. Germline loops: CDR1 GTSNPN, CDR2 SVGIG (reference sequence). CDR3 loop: CAWSLVGPEAFF. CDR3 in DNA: TGTGCCTGGAGTCTAGTCGGCCCTGAAGCTTTCTTT.

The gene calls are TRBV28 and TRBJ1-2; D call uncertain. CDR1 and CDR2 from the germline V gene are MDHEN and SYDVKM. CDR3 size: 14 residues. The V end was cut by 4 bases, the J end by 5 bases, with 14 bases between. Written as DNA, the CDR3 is TGTGCCAGCAGTTCCAGAGCGTCACTATATGGCTACACCTTC. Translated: CASSSRASLYGYTF.